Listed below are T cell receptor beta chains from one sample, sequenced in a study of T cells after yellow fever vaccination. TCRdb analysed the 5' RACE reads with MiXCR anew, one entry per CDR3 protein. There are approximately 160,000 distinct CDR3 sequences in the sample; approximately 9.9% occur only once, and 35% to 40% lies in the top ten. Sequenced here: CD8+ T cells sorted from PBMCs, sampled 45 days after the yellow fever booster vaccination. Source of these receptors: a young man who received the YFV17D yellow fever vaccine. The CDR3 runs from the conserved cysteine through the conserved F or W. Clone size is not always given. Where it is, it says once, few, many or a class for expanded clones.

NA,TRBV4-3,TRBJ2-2,CASSPRGRLAFTGELFF
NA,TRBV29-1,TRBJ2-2,CSVATGSGELFF
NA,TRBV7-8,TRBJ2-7,CASSPRDSITYEQYF
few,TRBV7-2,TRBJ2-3,CASSLGIDPDTQYF
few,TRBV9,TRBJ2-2,CASSVSAEVLAGELFF
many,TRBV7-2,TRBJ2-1,CASSWGLAGGNEQFF
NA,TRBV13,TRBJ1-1,CASSITKGTEAFF
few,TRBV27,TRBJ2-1,CASSLFRFRENEQFF
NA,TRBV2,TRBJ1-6,CASSEPGQNSPLHF
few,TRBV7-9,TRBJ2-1,CASSLSLGVNEQFF
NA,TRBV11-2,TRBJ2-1,CASSHAASSYNEQFF
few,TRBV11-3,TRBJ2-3,CASSLFARASTDTQYF
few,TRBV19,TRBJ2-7,CASSSGGREQYF
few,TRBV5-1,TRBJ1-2,CASSLAGQASLNYGYTF
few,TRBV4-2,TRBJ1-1,CASSPSKGRDTEAFF
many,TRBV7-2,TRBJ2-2,CASRVLSGDTGELFF
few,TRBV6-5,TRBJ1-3,CASRRQGSIGTIYF
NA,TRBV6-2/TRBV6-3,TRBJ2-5,CASSGYQETQYF
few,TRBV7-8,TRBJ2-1,CASSDGQGQYNEQFF
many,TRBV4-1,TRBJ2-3,CASSQDAGDPTDTQYF
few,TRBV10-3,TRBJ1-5,CAISESGKDSNQPQHF
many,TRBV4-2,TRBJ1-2,CASSQDLSGVDLGYGYTF
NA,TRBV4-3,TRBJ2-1,CASSQELFLQGHEQFF
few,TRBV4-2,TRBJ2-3,CASSHMEDATQYF
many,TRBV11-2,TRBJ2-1,CASNDSGNEQFF
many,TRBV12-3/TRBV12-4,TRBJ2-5,CASSGTGGRETQYF
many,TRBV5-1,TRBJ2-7,CASSFGTGAYEQYF
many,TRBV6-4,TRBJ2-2,CASSVQAGNTGELFF
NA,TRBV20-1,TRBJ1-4,CSARLATNEKLFF
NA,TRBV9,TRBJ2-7,CASSPWTGVYEQYF
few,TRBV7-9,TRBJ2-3,CASSLEGGGDTQYF
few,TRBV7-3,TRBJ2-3,CASSLFGMPGATDTQYF
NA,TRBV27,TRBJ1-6,CASSLQPGPYNSPLHF
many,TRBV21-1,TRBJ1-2,CASPRSPGAAYGYTF
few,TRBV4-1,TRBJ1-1,CASSQMGVGTEAFF
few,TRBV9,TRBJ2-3,CASAVAGSTDTQYF
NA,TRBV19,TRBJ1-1,CASSISQNTEAFF
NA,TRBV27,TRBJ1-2,CASRRGGNYGYTF
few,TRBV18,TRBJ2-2,CASSDRQDFGELFF
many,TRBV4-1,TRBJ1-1,CASSQDIGELGTEAFF
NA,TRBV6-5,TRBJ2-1,CASSYPGGDEQFF
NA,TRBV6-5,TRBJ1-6,CASSPGGVMNSPLHF
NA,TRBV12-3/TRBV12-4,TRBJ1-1,CASSSHRIKEGRRDTEAFF
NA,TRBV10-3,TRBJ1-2,CAISESEQAIYGYTF
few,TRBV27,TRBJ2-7,CASSLSWGSYEQYF
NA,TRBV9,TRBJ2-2,CASSVWGSNTGELFF
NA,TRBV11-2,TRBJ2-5,CASSLAQTETQYF
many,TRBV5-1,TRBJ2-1,CASSLGTGSYNEQFF
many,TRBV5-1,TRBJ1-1,CASSPWGTEAFF
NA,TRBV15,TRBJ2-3,CATSRDFGTARTDTQYF
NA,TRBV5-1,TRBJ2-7,CASSFRDTQHEQYF
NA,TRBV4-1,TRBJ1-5,CASSQDGDSNQPQHF
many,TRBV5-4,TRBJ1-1,CASSRASDYTEAFF
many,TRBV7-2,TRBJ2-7,CASSAGTGGRYEQYF
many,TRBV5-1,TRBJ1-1,CASSLEGWTEAFF
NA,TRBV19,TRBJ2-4,CASSGTGGLVNIQYF
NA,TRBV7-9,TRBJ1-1,CASSLGDEAFF
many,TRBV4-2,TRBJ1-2,CASSQDSGQSVYGYTF